Reported below is one TCR beta chain. Its antigen remains unknown. At one of its ends the junction is not consistent with the germline gene, which may arise from a read error. A J-beta primer mix and a sample-barcoded 5' primer were used in a second PCR of roughly 6 to 12 cycles. TCRdb reanalysed the 5' RACE reads using MiXCR and keeps one entry per CDR3 protein. Counted here are 1.5 million to 2 million distinct CDR3 sequences, 49% occurring once; the ten biggest clones make up over 2%. These data come from a study of blood T cells in healthy people across ages. For the study at large: Template switching captured about one barcoded beta molecule per two T cells. Study results and limitations: Using unsorted PBMCs precluded a conclusive naive versus antigen-experienced comparison.

CDR1 is MRHNA and CDR2 is SNTAGT in the germline V gene. The CDR3 consists of 15 residues. Every sample had a minimum of 6 million PBMCs isolated. The sequence was obtained from a woman aged 40 to 49 in good health. The V and J genes are TRBV6-4 and TRBJ2-1, with TRBD1 as a possible D gene (6 bases). The sequencing sample was made of blood. CDR3 sequence (DNA): TGTGCCAGCGCAACCGTCCCGGGACGGGACAATAAGCAGTTCTTC. Translation gives CASATVPGRDNKQFF.